The T cell receptor beta chain described here comes from a study of T cell repertoires in ileal Crohn's disease. The table lists this clone with a few counts. What it binds is unknown. The CDR3 has 13 amino acids. Trimming cost V 7 bases and J 1 base, with 8 bases left between them. Germline-derived CDR1 and CDR2 are MNHNS and SASEGT. Study results and limitations: All patients with clonality above 26.8% had endoscopic recurrence. Active smokers at surgery had more clonal expansions than non-smokers.

Repertoires were generated with immunoSEQ multiplex PCR, while TCRdb's copy carries only in-frame clones and drops some. The profile shows about 14,000 clones, around 82% of them singletons. The rearrangement joins TRBV6-1 to TRBJ2-1; a possible D gene is TRBD1 (5 bases). Sequencing input: ileal tissue. This TCR came from an adult with Crohn's disease. For the CDR3, the DNA is TGTGCCAGCAAGGGGATTTCCTACAATGAGCAGTTCTTC. It codes for CASKGISYNEQFF.